This TCR beta chain was documented in a study of cytomegalovirus exposure and HLA in healthy donors. The germline gives CDR1 MGHRA, CDR2 YSYEKL. Trimming cost V 2 bases and J 2 bases; bases outside gene matches: 6. CDR3 length equals 16 residues. A multiplex PCR was run with 60 Vbeta primers and 13 Jbeta primers. Sequencing used immunoSEQ multiplex PCR; TCRdb keeps in-frame clones, though not all of them. The table includes about 160,000 clones, 60% to 80% detected once. Sequenced material: PBMCs. This clonotype originated in a woman between 50 and 59 years old in good health and CMV-seropositive. This chain joins TRBV4-1 and TRBJ1-5; 7 bases are a match to TRBD1. The DNA for the CDR3 is TGCGCCAGCAGCCAACAAACAGGGACAGGCAATCAGCCCCAGCATTTT. Its protein is CASSQQTGTGNQPQHF.